This T cell receptor beta chain was profiled in a study of neurological immune-mediated disorders. CDR1 and CDR2 from the germline V gene are MDHEN and SYDVKM. The CDR3 extends over 13 amino acids. The germline V and J ends were trimmed by 0 bases and 6 bases, with 5 bases remaining between them. This clonotype was seen ten or more times. Using its own MiXCR run on the 5' RACE reads, TCRdb lists one record per CDR3 protein. The sample has tens of thousands of distinct CDR3 sequences; under 6% are singletons. The material sequenced was CD4+ T cells from blood. The chain carries TRBV28 and TRBJ1-4; no definite D call. The receptor was derived from a woman aged 50 to 65 in good health. CDR3 in amino acids: CASSLWKDEKLFF. The CDR3 DNA reads as TGTGCCAGCAGTTTATGGAAGGATGAAAAACTGTTTTTT. The full variable domain, rest sourced from reference TRBV28 and TRBJ1-4, is DVKVTQSSRYLVKRTGEKVFLECVQDMDHENMFWYRQDPGLGLRLIYFSYDVKMKEKGDIPEGYSVSREKKERFSLILESASTNQTSMYLCASSLWKDEKLFFGSGTQLSVL.